The 21 T cell receptor beta chains reported below all come from one sample, sequenced in a study of patients and donors after allogeneic stem cell transplantation. TCRdb fed the RT-PCR reads into MiXCR, producing one record per CDR3 protein. The sample comprises roughly 880,000 distinct CDR3 sequences, more than 15% of which are singletons, and about 6% rests with the top ten. Sequenced input: blood, either unsorted or a sorted T cell fraction (not recorded which). The receptors were gathered from a human donor who was either an allogeneic HSCT recipient or a stem cell or donor lymphocyte infusion donor (not recorded which). It is not recorded whose cells these are; they may come from a transplant donor.

The V gene is TRBV20-1, the J gene TRBJ1-2, with D unresolved. This CDR3 is 12 amino acids long. V lost 5 bases and J 4 bases, leaving 11 bases between the germline ends. Germline CDR1 reads DFQATT; CDR2 reads SNEGSKA (reference sequence). The CDR3 bases are TGCAGTGCTCCGGACGGACCCTATGGCTACACCTTC. This sequence encodes CSAPDGPYGYTF.

This clonotype was seen only a few times. The chain employs TRBV4-2 and TRBJ2-7, with D possibly TRBD2 on 5 matching bases. The CDR3 is 15 amino acids. The germline V and J ends were trimmed by 0 bases and 6 bases, with 15 bases remaining between them. CDR1 is LGHNA and CDR2 is YNFKEQ in the germline V gene. Here the CDR3 reads CASSQDRANRGEQYF. The CDR3 DNA sequence: TGTGCCAGCAGCCAAGATCGGGCTAATCGGGGCGAGCAGTACTTC.

This chain connects TRBV18 to TRBJ2-7, with 8 bases lining up with TRBD1. Germline V gene lookup returns CDR1 KGHSH and CDR2 LQKENI. CDR3 size: 15 residues. V was pared by 4 bases and J by 3 bases, with 8 bases of the junction left unmatched. The CDR3 nucleotides read TGTGCCAGCTCACGACCGACAGGGGCCCGCTACGAGCAGTACTTC. Protein sequence: CASSRPTGARYEQYF.

J is TRBJ2-3 and V is TRBV7-6; possible D gene TRBD1, 5 bases. CDR3 length equals 14 residues. V gave up 0 bases and J gave up 5 bases, with 9 bases separating them. Germline CDR1 is SGHVS and CDR2 is FNYEAQ. The CDR3, as DNA: TGTGCCAGCAGCTTAGCAGGGGCGGTAGATACGCAGTATTTT. Translating it yields CASSLAGAVDTQYF.

This CDR3 is CASRTSGGTNEQFF. The CDR3, as DNA: TGCGCCAGCAGGACTAGCGGGGGGACAAATGAGCAGTTCTTC. V gene TRBV5-1 combines with J gene TRBJ2-1; TRBD2 matches at 13 bases. The junction had 3 bases not matched to a gene; V was cut back by 5 bases and J by 7 bases. The CDR3 loop spans 14 amino acids. Germline V CDR1 and CDR2: SGHRS, YFSETQ. Filled out from reference TRBV5-1 and TRBJ2-1, the complete variable domain reads KAGVTQTPRYLIKTRGQQVTLSCSPISGHRSVSWYQQTPGQGLQFLFEYFSETQRNKGNFPGRFSGRQFSNSRSEMNVSTLELGDSALYLCASRTSGGTNEQFFGPGTRLTVL.

The rearrangement links TRBV7-2 to TRBJ2-5; 9 bases are a match to TRBD2. With 5 bases clipped from V and 4 bases from J, the junction kept 8 bases outside the gene matches. Germline loops: CDR1 SGHTA, CDR2 FQGNSA. CDR3 length equals 15 residues. CDR3 DNA: TGTGCCAGCAGCCTCGGGACTAGCAGTTCAGAGACCCAGTACTTC. This codes for CASSLGTSSSETQYF.

Details on this clonotype: At one end the junction does not follow the germline gene, possibly because of a read error. The V gene is TRBV25-1, the J gene TRBJ2-3, with a possible D match to TRBD2 (6 bases). This CDR3 region has 16 residues. Germline CDR1 and CDR2: MGHDK and SYGVNS. The CDR3 bases are TGTGCCGGCAGTGAATCGGGGACTCGGTGGACAGATACGCAGTATTTT. Its protein product is CAGSESGTRWTDTQYF.

This clonotype was seen more than once but under ten times. The chain uses TRBV12-3 or TRBV12-4 and TRBJ2-1; TRBD2 is a possible D gene (7 bases). Trimming left V 6 bases short and J 14 bases short, with 17 bases between. The CDR3 has 12 amino acids. The DNA of the CDR3 is TGTGCCAGCAGGGAAAATCGGGGGGCTAAGTTCTTC. Its protein product is CASRENRGAKFF.

The rearrangement joins TRBV11-2 to TRBJ2-2; the D is unclear. V lost 4 bases and J lost 7, with 13 bases in between. This CDR3 has 14 amino acids. Germline CDR1 reads SGHAT; CDR2 reads FQNNGV. As DNA, the CDR3 is TGTGCCAGCAGCTCCCTCCAGAGTTACGGGGAGCTGTTTTTT. Translating it yields CASSSLQSYGELFF.

This clonotype was observed a few times. This rearrangement joins TRBV27 to TRBJ2-7; D remains ambiguous. Germline CDR1 MNHEY, CDR2 SMNVEV (reference sequence). The CDR3 spans 14 residues. The V and J ends lost 3 bases and 6 bases respectively, with 15 bases between them. CDR3 sequence: CASSFTPDPLEQYF. The CDR3 DNA is TGTGCCAGCAGTTTCACCCCAGACCCGCTCGAGCAGTACTTC.

The chain is built from TRBV12-3 or TRBV12-4 and TRBJ2-1, with unresolved D. V was clipped by 7 bases and J by 2 bases, with 15 bases between them. The CDR3 totals 15 residues. In nucleotides, the CDR3 is TGTGCCAGCAACCCTCAGAGACGTCCCTACAATGAGCAGTTCTTC. Its translation: CASNPQRRPYNEQFF.

This chain joins TRBV25-1 and TRBJ1-1; D not resolved. Looked up from germline, CDR1 is MGHDK and CDR2 is SYGVNS. The V end was cut by 1 base, the J end by 1 base, with 10 bases between. The CDR3 is 15 amino acids. CDR3 amino acids: CASSEWALTNTEAFF. For the CDR3, the DNA is TGTGCCAGCAGTGAATGGGCCTTAACGAACACTGAAGCTTTCTTT.

The V call is TRBV6-1, the J call TRBJ1-2; no definite D call. Trimming left V 2 bases short and J 2 bases short, with 9 bases between. Germline assignment: CDR1 MNHNS and CDR2 SASEGT. The CDR3 spans 14 residues. The CDR3 region has the DNA TGTGCCAGCAGTGAACAGCCTGTCAACTATGGCTACACCTTC. It codes for CASSEQPVNYGYTF.

J is TRBJ2-1 and V is TRBV7-2; 7 positions match TRBD1. J gave up 6 bases and V 4 bases, and 15 bases lay outside the gene matches. Per the germline V gene, CDR1 is SGHTA and CDR2 is FQGNSA. This CDR3 region has 17 residues. The CDR3 is CASSSPVKGAFSNEQFF. In DNA, the CDR3 is TGTGCCAGCAGCTCCCCCGTGAAGGGGGCTTTTAGCAATGAGCAGTTCTTC.

The V and J genes are TRBV27 and TRBJ1-4, with 8 bases lining up with TRBD1. The CDR3 is 15 residues long. The ends lost 5 bases at V and 8 bases at J; junction bases unmatched: 10. Germline lookup yields CDR1 MNHEY and CDR2 SMNVEV (reference sequence). This CDR3 reads CASSPRTGFIEKLFF. The CDR3 coding sequence is TGTGCCAGCAGTCCACGGACAGGGTTTATAGAAAAACTGTTTTTT.

The chain links TRBV28 to TRBJ2-7; tentative D call: TRBD1 (6 bases). The V end lost 5 bases, the J end lost 4 bases, and 15 bases lay between the germline ends. The germline CDR1 and CDR2 sequences are MDHEN and SYDVKM. The CDR3 loop spans 14 amino acids. CDR3 amino acids: CASSPDGTRYEQYF. CDR3 sequence (DNA): TGTGCCAGCAGTCCCGACGGGACAAGATACGAGCAGTACTTC.

Notes on this clonotype: One end of the junction varies from germline; a read error may be responsible. This chain joins TRBV12-3 or TRBV12-4 and TRBJ1-5; the D is unclear. The length of the CDR3 is 13 residues. The CDR3 reads CASSLTVSGPEHF. CDR3 DNA sequence: TGTGCCAGCAGTTTAACGGTTAGTGGGCCCGAGCATTTT.

The sample holds a few counts of this clonotype. The chain combines TRBV5-1 with TRBJ1-1, with D hard to call. This CDR3 is built from 15 residues. Germline V gene data show CDR1 as SGHRS and CDR2 as YFSETQ. V lost 4 bases and J lost 2, with 15 bases in between. The CDR3 is CASSVRPAANTEAFF. CDR3 bases: TGCGCCAGCAGCGTTAGGCCAGCCGCAAACACTGAAGCTTTCTTT.

The V and J genes are TRBV12-3 or TRBV12-4 and TRBJ1-1; unclear D gene. CDR3 size: 13 residues. Trimming stripped 2 bases from V and 11 bases from J, with 15 bases between. The CDR3 DNA reads as TGTGCCAGCAGTTTACGAGGACTCCTGAGCGCTTTCTTT. Encoded protein: CASSLRGLLSAFF.

This rearrangement joins TRBV9 to TRBJ2-1; D assignment may be TRBD1 or TRBD2 (5 bases each). CDR1 and CDR2 (germline): SGDLS, YYNGEE. Trimming took off 4 bases at V and 2 bases at J, with 13 bases between the two ends. The CDR3 extends over 15 amino acids. The CDR3 DNA reads as TGTGCCAGCAGCCTGGGACCGAAGACCTACAATGAGCAGTTCTTC. This sequence encodes CASSLGPKTYNEQFF.

This clonotype was counted between two and nine times. The rearrangement links TRBV20-1 to TRBJ2-2, with 7 positions matching TRBD2. Germline lookup yields CDR1 DFQATT and CDR2 SNEGSKA (reference sequence). The CDR3 runs 17 residues. The junction had 12 bases not matched to a gene; V was cut back by 0 bases and J by 5 bases. The CDR3 spells CSARDPRLADRTGELFF. The DNA for the CDR3 is TGCAGTGCTAGAGATCCAAGGCTAGCGGATCGGACCGGGGAGCTGTTTTTT.